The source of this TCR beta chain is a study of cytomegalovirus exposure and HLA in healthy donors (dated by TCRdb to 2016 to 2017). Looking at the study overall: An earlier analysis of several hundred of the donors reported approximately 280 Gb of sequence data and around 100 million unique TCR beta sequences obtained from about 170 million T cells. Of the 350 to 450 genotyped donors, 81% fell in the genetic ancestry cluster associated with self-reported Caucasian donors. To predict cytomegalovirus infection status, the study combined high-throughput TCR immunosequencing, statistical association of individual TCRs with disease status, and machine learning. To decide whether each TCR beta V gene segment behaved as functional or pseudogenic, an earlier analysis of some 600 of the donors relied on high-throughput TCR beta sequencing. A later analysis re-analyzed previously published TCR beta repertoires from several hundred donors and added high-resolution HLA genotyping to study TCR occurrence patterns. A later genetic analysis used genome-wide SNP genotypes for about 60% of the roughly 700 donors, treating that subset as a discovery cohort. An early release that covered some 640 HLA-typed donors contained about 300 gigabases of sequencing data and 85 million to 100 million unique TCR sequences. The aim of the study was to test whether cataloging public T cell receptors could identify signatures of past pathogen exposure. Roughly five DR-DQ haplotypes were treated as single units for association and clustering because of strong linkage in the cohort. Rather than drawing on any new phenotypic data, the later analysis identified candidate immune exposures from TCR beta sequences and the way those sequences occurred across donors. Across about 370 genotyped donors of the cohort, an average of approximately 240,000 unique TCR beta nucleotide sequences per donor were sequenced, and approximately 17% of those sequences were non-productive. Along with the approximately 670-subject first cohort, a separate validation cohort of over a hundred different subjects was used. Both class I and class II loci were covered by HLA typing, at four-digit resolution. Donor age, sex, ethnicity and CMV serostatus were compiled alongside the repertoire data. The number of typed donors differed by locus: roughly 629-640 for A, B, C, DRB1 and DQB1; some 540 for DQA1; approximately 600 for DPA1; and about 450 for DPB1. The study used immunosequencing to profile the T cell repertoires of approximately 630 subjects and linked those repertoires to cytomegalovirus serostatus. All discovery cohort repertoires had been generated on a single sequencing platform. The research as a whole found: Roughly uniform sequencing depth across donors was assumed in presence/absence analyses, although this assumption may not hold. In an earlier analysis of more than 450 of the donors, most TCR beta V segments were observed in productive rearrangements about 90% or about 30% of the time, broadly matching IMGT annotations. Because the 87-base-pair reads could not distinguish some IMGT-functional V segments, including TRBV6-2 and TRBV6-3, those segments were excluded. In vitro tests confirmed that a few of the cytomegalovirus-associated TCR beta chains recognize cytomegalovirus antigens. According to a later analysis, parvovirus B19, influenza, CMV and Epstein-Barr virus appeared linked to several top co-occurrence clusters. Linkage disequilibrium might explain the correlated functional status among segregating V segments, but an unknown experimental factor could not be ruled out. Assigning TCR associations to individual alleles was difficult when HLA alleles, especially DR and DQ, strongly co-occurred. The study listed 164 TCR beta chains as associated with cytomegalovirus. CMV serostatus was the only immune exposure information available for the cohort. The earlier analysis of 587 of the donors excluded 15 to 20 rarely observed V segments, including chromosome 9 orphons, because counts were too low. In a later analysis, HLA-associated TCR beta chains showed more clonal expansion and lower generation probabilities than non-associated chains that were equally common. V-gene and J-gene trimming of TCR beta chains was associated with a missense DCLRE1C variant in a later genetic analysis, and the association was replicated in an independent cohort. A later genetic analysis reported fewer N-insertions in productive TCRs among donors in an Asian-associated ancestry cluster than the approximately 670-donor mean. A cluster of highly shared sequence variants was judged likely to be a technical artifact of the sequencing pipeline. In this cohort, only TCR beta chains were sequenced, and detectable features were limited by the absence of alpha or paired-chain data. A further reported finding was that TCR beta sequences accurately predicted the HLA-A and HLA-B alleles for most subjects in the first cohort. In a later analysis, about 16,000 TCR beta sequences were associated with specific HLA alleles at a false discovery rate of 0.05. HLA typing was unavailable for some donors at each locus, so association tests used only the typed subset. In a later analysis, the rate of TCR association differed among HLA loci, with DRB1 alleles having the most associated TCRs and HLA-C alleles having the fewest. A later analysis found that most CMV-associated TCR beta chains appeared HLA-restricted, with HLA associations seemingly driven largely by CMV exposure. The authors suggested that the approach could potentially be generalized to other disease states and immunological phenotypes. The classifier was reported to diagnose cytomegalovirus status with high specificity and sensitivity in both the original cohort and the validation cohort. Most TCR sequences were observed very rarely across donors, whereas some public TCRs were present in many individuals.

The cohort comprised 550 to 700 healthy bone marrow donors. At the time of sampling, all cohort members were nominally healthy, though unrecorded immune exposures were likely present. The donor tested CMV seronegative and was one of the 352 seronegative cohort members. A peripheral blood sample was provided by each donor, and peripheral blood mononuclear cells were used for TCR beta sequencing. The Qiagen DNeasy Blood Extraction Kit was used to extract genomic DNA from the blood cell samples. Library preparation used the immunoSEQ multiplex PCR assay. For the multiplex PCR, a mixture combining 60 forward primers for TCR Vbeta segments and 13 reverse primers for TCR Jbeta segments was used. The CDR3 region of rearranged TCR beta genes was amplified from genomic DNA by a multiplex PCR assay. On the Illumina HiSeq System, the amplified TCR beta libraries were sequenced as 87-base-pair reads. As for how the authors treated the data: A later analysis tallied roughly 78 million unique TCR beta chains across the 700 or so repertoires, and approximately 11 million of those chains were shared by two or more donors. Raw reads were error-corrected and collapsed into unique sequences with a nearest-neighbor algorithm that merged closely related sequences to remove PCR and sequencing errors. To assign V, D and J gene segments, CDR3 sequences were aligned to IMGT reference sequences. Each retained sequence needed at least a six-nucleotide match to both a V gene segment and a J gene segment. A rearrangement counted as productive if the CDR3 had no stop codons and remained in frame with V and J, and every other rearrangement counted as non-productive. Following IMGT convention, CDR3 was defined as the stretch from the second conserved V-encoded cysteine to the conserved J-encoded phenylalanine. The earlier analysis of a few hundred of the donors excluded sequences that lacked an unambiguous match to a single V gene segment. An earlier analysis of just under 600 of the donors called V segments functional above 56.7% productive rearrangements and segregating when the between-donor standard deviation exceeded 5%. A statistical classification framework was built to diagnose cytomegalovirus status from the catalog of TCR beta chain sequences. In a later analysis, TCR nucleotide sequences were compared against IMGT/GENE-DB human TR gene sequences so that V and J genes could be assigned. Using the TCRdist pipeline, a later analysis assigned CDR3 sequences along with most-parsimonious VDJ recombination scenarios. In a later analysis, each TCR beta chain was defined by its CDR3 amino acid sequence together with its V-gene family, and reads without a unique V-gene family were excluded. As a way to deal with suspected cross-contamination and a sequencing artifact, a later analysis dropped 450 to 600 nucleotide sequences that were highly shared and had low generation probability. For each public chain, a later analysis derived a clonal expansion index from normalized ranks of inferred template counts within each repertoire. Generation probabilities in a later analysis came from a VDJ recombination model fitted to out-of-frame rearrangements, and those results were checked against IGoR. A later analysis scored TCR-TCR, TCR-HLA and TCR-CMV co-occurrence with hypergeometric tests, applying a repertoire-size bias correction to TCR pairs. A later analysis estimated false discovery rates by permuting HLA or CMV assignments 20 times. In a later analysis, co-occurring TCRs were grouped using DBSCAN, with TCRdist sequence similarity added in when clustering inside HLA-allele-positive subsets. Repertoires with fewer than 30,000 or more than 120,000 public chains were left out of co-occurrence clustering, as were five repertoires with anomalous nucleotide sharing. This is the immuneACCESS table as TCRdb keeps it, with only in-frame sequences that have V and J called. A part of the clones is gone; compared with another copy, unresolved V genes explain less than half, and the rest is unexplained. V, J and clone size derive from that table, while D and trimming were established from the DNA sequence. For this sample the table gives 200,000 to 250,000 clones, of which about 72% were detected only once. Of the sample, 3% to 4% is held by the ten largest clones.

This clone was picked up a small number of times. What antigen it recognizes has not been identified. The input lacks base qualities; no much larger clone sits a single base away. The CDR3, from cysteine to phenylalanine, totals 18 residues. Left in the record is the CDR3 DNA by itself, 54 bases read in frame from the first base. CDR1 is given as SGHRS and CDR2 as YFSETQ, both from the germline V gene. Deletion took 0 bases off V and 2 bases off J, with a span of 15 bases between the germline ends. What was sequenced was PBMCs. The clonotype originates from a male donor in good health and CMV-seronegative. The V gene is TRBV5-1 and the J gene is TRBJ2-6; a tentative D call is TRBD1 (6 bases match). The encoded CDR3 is CASSLEGHRNPGANVLTF. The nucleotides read TGCGCCAGCAGCTTGGAGGGACATCGAAATCCTGGGGCCAACGTCCTGACTTTC.